This T cell receptor (beta chain) stems from a study of T cells in Graves' hyperthyroidism and ophthalmopathy. From germline, CDR1 is LNHDA and CDR2 SQIVND (reference sequence). V gave up 4 bases and J gave up 5 bases; unmatched junction bases: 10. This CDR3 has 15 amino acids. Using RNA transcripts as the source, TCR beta CDR3 regions were amplified. TCR CDR3 regions were first amplified by RT-PCR with HTBI primers. TCRdb reprocessed the multiplex PCR reads with MiXCR, giving one entry per CDR3 protein. The sample records a few hundred thousand distinct CDR3 sequences, 15% to 19% being singletons. Diagnoses were established using clinical symptoms, serum thyroxine and TRAb, thyroid ultrasound and orbital computed tomography.

This TCR came from a woman between 25 and 40 years old with Graves' hyperthyroidism. V usage is TRBV19 and J usage is TRBJ2-5; 7 bases are shared with TRBD1. The sequenced sample was blood. CDR3 nucleotide sequence: TGTGCCAGTAGTAAGACAGGGCGTAATGGGGAGACCCAGTACTTC. Its protein is CASSKTGRNGETQYF.